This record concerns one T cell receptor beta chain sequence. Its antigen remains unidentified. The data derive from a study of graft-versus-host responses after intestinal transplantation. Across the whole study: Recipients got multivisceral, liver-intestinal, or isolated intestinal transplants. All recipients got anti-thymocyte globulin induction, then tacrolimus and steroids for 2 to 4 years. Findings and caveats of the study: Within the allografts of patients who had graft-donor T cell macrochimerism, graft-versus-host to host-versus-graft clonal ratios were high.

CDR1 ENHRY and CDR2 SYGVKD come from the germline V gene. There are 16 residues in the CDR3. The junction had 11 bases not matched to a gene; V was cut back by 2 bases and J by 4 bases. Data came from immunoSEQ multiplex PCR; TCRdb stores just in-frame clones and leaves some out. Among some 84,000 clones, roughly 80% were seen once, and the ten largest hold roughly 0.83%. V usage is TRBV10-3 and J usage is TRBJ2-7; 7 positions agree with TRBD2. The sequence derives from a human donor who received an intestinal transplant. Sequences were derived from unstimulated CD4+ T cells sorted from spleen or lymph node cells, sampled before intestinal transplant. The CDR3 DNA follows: TGTGCCATCAGTGAGAGGGTAGCGGGCTTCTTTTACGAGCAGTACTTC. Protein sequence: CAISERVAGFFYEQYF.